A single sample gave rise to the 24 T cell receptor beta chains below, sequenced in a study of cytomegalovirus exposure and HLA in healthy donors. The PCR used 60 Vbeta and 13 Jbeta primers. Sequencing was performed with immunoSEQ multiplex PCR; in TCRdb, only in-frame clones are kept and a portion is missing. The table lists over 150,000 clones, 65% to 70% of them singletons. The sample was PBMCs. Every receptor here comes from a woman aged 18-29 years in good health and CMV-seropositive.

This chain links TRBV21-1 with TRBJ2-1; the table's D gene call, TRBD1, was not cross checked with the DNA. TRBV21-1 is annotated as a pseudogene. The CDR3 totals 16 residues. CDR3 DNA: TGTGCCAGCAGCCAGGACAGTCGTGAAAGTTTCAATGAGCAGTTCTTC. Protein: CASSQDSRESFNEQFF.

This clone was observed once. The chain has TRBV19 and TRBJ1-5, with D perhaps matching TRBD1 (6 bases). The CDR3 is 14 amino acids. Germline lookup yields CDR1 LNHDA and CDR2 SQIVND (reference sequence). The V and J ends lost 10 bases and 7 bases respectively, with 20 bases between them. The CDR3 loop is CATTAGALVQPQHF. The CDR3 DNA reads as TGTGCCACCACGGCAGGGGCGTTGGTACAGCCCCAGCATTTT.

The rearrangement uses TRBV6-1 and TRBJ1-2, with a possible D match to TRBD1 (5 bases). V lost 4 bases, J lost 2 bases, and 17 bases lay in between. This CDR3 is 16 amino acids long. Germline lookup yields CDR1 MNHNS and CDR2 SASEGT. The CDR3 DNA reads as TGTGCCAGCAGTGGTGTCCAACAGGCGGGAAACTATGGCTACACCTTC. Translated: CASSGVQQAGNYGYTF.

The sample holds a few counts of this clone. The genes are TRBV10-3 and TRBJ2-3; 7 positions agree with TRBD2. The CDR3 is 16 amino acids. Unmatched junction bases numbered 7, after V lost 0 bases and J lost 4 bases. CDR1 ENHRY and CDR2 SYGVKD come from the germline V gene. The CDR3 protein is CAISESTGGGPDTQYF. The CDR3 nucleotides are TGTGCCATCAGTGAGTCGACGGGGGGAGGGCCAGATACGCAGTATTTT.

The chain is built from TRBV4-1 and TRBJ2-7, with 10 bases identical to TRBD2. V lost 1 base, J lost 6 bases, and 12 bases stayed unmatched. From germline, CDR1 is MGHRA and CDR2 YSYEKL. The CDR3 loop spans 17 amino acids. The DNA for the CDR3 is TGCGCCAGCAGCCAAGTATGGAGGGCTAGCGGGAGTCGCGAGCAGTACTTC. Protein sequence: CASSQVWRASGSREQYF.

The rearrangement uses TRBV28 and TRBJ2-5, with D possibly TRBD1 on 5 matching bases. Germline V gene sequence: CDR1 MDHEN, CDR2 SYDVKM. V shed 6 bases and J shed 9 bases, with 20 bases lying between them. The CDR3 has 14 residues. CDR3: CASRSGTGVRAQYF. DNA of the CDR3: TGTGCCAGCAGGTCAGGCACGGGCGTCAGGGCCCAGTACTTC.

The chain recombines TRBV27 with TRBJ2-7, with a possible D match to TRBD2 (7 bases). CDR3 length: 14 residues. The V and J ends lost 3 bases and 5 bases respectively, with 14 bases between them. Germline lookup yields CDR1 MNHEY and CDR2 SMNVEV (reference sequence). Written as DNA, the CDR3 is TGTGCCAGCAGTTTTAGGGGGAGGGTCCACGAGCAGTACTTC. Amino acids: CASSFRGRVHEQYF.

The gene calls are TRBV5-8 and TRBJ2-7; 10 bases align to TRBD1. Germline CDR1 is SGHTS and CDR2 is YDEGEE. Trimming took 5 bases from V and 2 from J; bases not matched to a gene: 4. This CDR3 has 14 amino acids. This chain's CDR3 is CASRGTGAPYEQYF. DNA of the CDR3: TGTGCCAGCAGAGGGACAGGGGCTCCCTACGAGCAGTACTTC.

The gene calls are TRBV6-1 and TRBJ1-2; 9 nucleotides match TRBD1. The germline V gene has CDR1 MNHNS and CDR2 SASEGT. The CDR3 is made up of 14 amino acids. V shed 7 bases and J 5 bases; nucleotides not matched to a gene: 8. The CDR3 sequence is CASNLGQGMYGYTF. In DNA form, the CDR3 reads TGTGCCAGCAACCTGGGACAGGGCATGTATGGCTACACCTTC.

This clone was found once. The chain employs TRBV15 and TRBJ1-2; D is perhaps TRBD1 (6 bases). The V and J ends lost 0 bases and 3 bases respectively, with 11 bases between them. The germline V gene has CDR1 LNHNV and CDR2 YYDKDF (reference sequence). The CDR3 contains 15 residues. The CDR3 region has the DNA TGTGCCACCAGCAGAGATTGGGCAGGGGACTATGGCTACACCTTC. It yields the protein CATSRDWAGDYGYTF.

The chain combines TRBV19 with TRBJ1-2; D unclear. Looked up from germline, CDR1 is LNHDA and CDR2 is SQIVND (reference sequence). The CDR3 extends over 16 amino acids. The ends were cut back, 5 bases at V and 1 base at J, with 17 bases in the middle. The CDR3 DNA reads as TGTGCCAGTAGTCCGCAGGCGAGGGCGGATAACTATGGCTACACCTTC. Protein: CASSPQARADNYGYTF.

The chain carries TRBV18 and TRBJ2-5; TRBD2 matches at 7 bases. The CDR3 length is 15 residues. In germline, CDR1 is KGHSH, CDR2 LQKENI. V gave up 2 bases and J gave up 4 bases; unmatched junction bases: 7. CDR3 region: CASSPAGGSTETQYF. The CDR3 bases are TGTGCCAGCTCACCAGCGGGCGGGAGCACAGAGACCCAGTACTTC.

The genes are TRBV28 and TRBJ1-5; D gene unclear. Trimming left V 1 base short and J 3 bases short, with 7 bases between. CDR1 and CDR2 from the germline V gene are MDHEN and SYDVKM. The CDR3 contains 14 residues. This CDR3 reads CASSLFRDNQPQHF. In DNA, the CDR3 is TGTGCCAGCAGTTTATTTAGAGACAATCAGCCCCAGCATTTT. Looking up the rest from reference TRBV28 and TRBJ1-5 gives the full variable domain: DVKVTQSSRYLVKRTGEKVFLECVQDMDHENMFWYRQDPGLGLRLIYFSYDVKMKEKGDIPEGYSVSREKKERFSLILESASTNQTSMYLCASSLFRDNQPQHFGDGTRLSIL.

This clone came up a few times. The genes are TRBV10-1 and TRBJ2-1; 8 bases align to TRBD1. This CDR3 has 15 amino acids. Germline V gene data show CDR1 as WNHNN and CDR2 as SYGVQD (reference sequence). Losses at the gene ends were 3 bases for V and 6 bases for J; bases not matched to a gene: 7. This chain's CDR3 is CASSDGQGALNEQFF. The CDR3 region has the DNA TGCGCCAGCAGTGATGGTCAGGGGGCTCTCAATGAGCAGTTCTTC.

V and J are TRBV7-4 and TRBJ2-5; TRBD2 matches 8 bases. This CDR3 contains 17 residues. In germline, CDR1 is SGHVT, CDR2 SQSDAQ. The trim removed 5 bases at V and 1 base at J, leaving 12 bases unmatched. Written as DNA, the CDR3 is TGTGCCAGCAGCCAAGCTCCGGGACTAGGTTGCCAAGAGACCCAGTACTTC. Translation gives CASSQAPGLGCQETQYF. The entire variable domain, with the rest obtained from reference TRBV7-4 and TRBJ2-5, is as follows: GAGVSQSPRYKVAKRGRDVALRCDSISGHVTLYWYRQTLGQGSEVLTYSQSDAQRDKSGRPSGRFSAERPERSVSTLKIQRTEQGDSAVYLCASSQAPGLGCQETQYFGPGTRLLVL.

There are a few counts of this clone. The chain couples TRBV30 to TRBJ1-5; D gene unclear. Looked up from germline, CDR1 is GTSNPN and CDR2 is SVGIG (reference sequence). The V and J ends lost 0 bases and 4 bases respectively, with 7 bases between them. The CDR3 has 13 residues. DNA for the CDR3: TGTGCCTGGAGTGTGGAGGTAAATCAGCCCCAGCATTTT. It is translated as CAWSVEVNQPQHF.

This clone occurred a few times. The V gene is TRBV27, the J gene TRBJ1-2; 7 bases are a match to TRBD1. The germline V gene encodes CDR1 MNHEY and CDR2 SMNVEV (reference sequence). Losses at the gene ends were 1 base for V and 0 bases for J; bases not matched to a gene: 5. The CDR3 is made up of 16 amino acids. The CDR3 loop reads CASSLFLGQTNYGYTF. CDR3 coding DNA: TGTGCCAGCAGTTTATTTTTGGGACAGACTAACTATGGCTACACCTTC.

The J gene is TRBJ2-7, the V gene TRBV4-1; D is unresolved. Trimming removed 4 bases at V and 4 bases at J, with 11 bases between. In germline, CDR1 is MGHRA, CDR2 YSYEKL. The CDR3 has 13 amino acids. CDR3 sequence: CASSPQPRYEQYF. DNA of the CDR3: TGCGCCAGCAGCCCACAGCCAAGGTACGAGCAGTACTTC.

The J gene is TRBJ1-2, the V gene TRBV28; weak D call: TRBD1 (6 bases). Germline V gene sequence: CDR1 MDHEN, CDR2 SYDVKM. Trimming left V 3 bases short and J 4 bases short, with 18 bases between. The CDR3 covers 16 residues. CDR3 residues: CASSFRTDSPGYGYTF. CDR3 nucleotide sequence: TGTGCCAGCAGTTTCCGAACGGACAGCCCCGGCTATGGCTACACCTTC.

This clone was found a few times. The chain carries TRBV25-1 and TRBJ2-5; 8 nucleotides align to TRBD2. The V gene's germline CDR1 is MGHDK and CDR2 SYGVNS. Trimming took 1 base from V and 4 from J; bases not matched to a gene: 8. CDR3 size: 16 residues. The CDR3 region has the DNA TGTGCCAGCAGTGAATCCCGGGGACTAGTAATAGAGACCCAGTACTTC. It is translated as CASSESRGLVIETQYF.

This rearrangement joins TRBV18 to TRBJ2-3; D is possibly TRBD1 (6 bases). In germline, CDR1 is KGHSH, CDR2 LQKENI. V lost 3 bases, J lost 4 bases, and 20 bases lay in between. This CDR3 contains 17 residues. CDR3 region: CASSPHEQGILADTQYF. Written as DNA, the CDR3 is TGTGCCAGCTCACCTCACGAACAGGGAATACTCGCAGATACGCAGTATTTT.

This clone was detected a few times. This same CDR3 is encoded by further DNA sequences in the sample. This sequence joins TRBV7-3 and TRBJ1-6; 7 positions agree with TRBD1. Germline CDR1 reads SGHTA; CDR2 reads FQGTGA. V lost 4 bases, J lost 7 bases, and 4 bases stayed unmatched. This CDR3 is built from 14 residues. CDR3 sequence reads: CASSSGTANSPLHF. The CDR3 DNA is TGTGCCAGCAGCTCCGGGACAGCAAATTCACCCCTCCACTTT.

This clone was detected only a few times. This chain joins TRBV6-1 and TRBJ2-1, with 9 bases lining up with TRBD2. The CDR3 has 17 amino acids. The trim removed 4 bases at V and 3 bases at J, leaving 10 bases unmatched. Germline-derived CDR1 and CDR2 are MNHNS and SASEGT. CDR3: CASSVKAGTSFYNEQFF. CDR3 nucleotide sequence: TGTGCCAGCAGTGTAAAGGCCGGGACTAGCTTCTACAATGAGCAGTTCTTC.

The rearrangement joins TRBV19 to TRBJ1-5; unclear D gene. CDR3 size: 13 residues. CDR1 is LNHDA and CDR2 is SQIVND in the germline V gene (reference sequence). The V and J ends lost 3 bases and 4 bases respectively, with 7 bases between them. The CDR3 nucleotides are TGTGCCAGTAGTATCGAGGTAAATCAGCCCCAGCATTTT. It translates to CASSIEVNQPQHF.